This entry is about one T cell receptor beta chain. Generated by immunoSEQ multiplex PCR, the TCRdb table keeps only in-frame clones and is missing some. The profile shows 75,000 to 95,000 clones, more than 75% of them singletons. No infections or other immune events were documented during collection. This record belongs to a study of identifying expanded T cells in peripheral blood. V lost 2 bases to trimming and J lost 9 bases, with 9 bases between them. Germline V lookup: CDR1 SGHTS, CDR2 YDEGEE. CDR3 size: 13 residues. This receptor was taken from a person aged 18 to 75 in good health. Sequencing was carried out using blood. The chain recombines TRBV5-8 with TRBJ1-6; D possibly corresponds to TRBD1 (5 bases). In DNA form, the CDR3 reads TGTGCCAGCAGCTTCCAGGGTATTTCACCCCTCCACTTT. Encoded protein: CASSFQGISPLHF.